Sequencing of this T cell receptor beta chain was carried out in a study of OX40 agonist ivuxolimab in advanced cancers. Overall study: With a range of roughly 20 to 85, age averaged approximately 54 years, and roughly 80% were male. Among those treated, three patients had partial responses, one with hepatocellular carcinoma and two with cutaneous melanoma.

Trimming stripped 7 bases from V and 7 bases from J, with 13 bases between. The germline gives CDR1 MNHEY, CDR2 SMNVEV (reference sequence). This CDR3 is built from 13 residues. Assay: immunoSEQ multiplex PCR; the TCRdb copy retains only in-frame clones and omits some. The table lists approximately 69,000 clones, approximately 94% of them singletons, with roughly 14% in the top ten. The TCR originated in an adult with an advanced solid tumor such as melanoma, head and neck, liver or kidney cancer. This chain links TRBV27 with TRBJ2-2; D remains ambiguous. Material: CD4+ or CD8+ T cells sorted from blood, obtained in a trial of the OX40 agonist ivuxolimab. The CDR3 spells CASNLGGVGELFF. The CDR3 DNA reads TGTGCCAGCAATCTAGGTGGAGTCGGGGAGCTGTTTTTT.